These 32 T cell receptor beta chains came from one sample sequenced in a study of cytomegalovirus exposure and HLA in healthy donors. Primers for the PCR totalled 60 Vbeta and 13 Jbeta. Profiled with immunoSEQ multiplex PCR; TCRdb holds only in-frame clones, not every one. The data hold about 94,000 clones, with 81% observed a single time. Source material: PBMCs. The receptors derive from a human donor in good health.

The J gene is TRBJ2-7, the V gene TRBV7-3, with D perhaps TRBD2 (6 bases). Germline V gives CDR1 SGHTA, CDR2 FQGTGA. The CDR3 is 13 amino acids. V dropped 2 bases and J dropped 5 bases, with 10 bases sitting between them. The CDR3 loop is CASSLQGGNEQYF. The CDR3 bases are TGTGCCAGCAGCTTACAAGGAGGGAACGAGCAGTACTTC.

The chain's CDR3 is CASSPLEQGIMNTEAFF. The CDR3 DNA reads TGTGCCAGCTCACCTCTTGAACAGGGGATTATGAACACTGAAGCTTTCTTT. The chain has TRBV18 and TRBJ1-1, with TRBD1 matching 7 bases. The CDR3 sequence is 17 residues long. Germline CDR1 KGHSH, CDR2 LQKENI. The V gene end was trimmed by 3 bases and the J gene end by 0 bases; junction bases not matched to a gene: 10.

The chain joins TRBV9 to TRBJ1-1; a possible D gene is TRBD1 (5 bases). This CDR3 comprises 14 residues. The V gene lost 1 base and the J gene lost 0 bases, with 7 bases spanning the gap. Germline V gene sequence: CDR1 SGDLS, CDR2 YYNGEE. CDR3 in amino acids: CASSVTDMNTEAFF. CDR3 nucleotides: TGTGCCAGCAGCGTAACGGACATGAACACTGAAGCTTTCTTT.

The V and J genes are TRBV18 and TRBJ2-2; 9 bases match TRBD2. CDR3 size: 21 residues. J gave up 1 base and V 0 bases, and 15 bases lay outside the gene matches. Germline lookup yields CDR1 KGHSH and CDR2 LQKENI. The CDR3 here is CASSPPAGVGRTSENTGELFF. The CDR3 DNA reads TGTGCCAGCTCACCACCGGCGGGGGTGGGCCGGACTAGCGAGAACACCGGGGAGCTGTTTTTT.

This clone has more than one count but fewer than ten. The gene calls are TRBV7-2 and TRBJ2-7; 7 positions match TRBD1. The V gene's germline CDR1 is SGHTA and CDR2 FQGNSA. After removal of 5 bases from V and 3 bases from J, the junction contained 7 bases not matched to a gene. The CDR3 is 14 residues long. The CDR3 loop is CASSPHGQDYEQYF. CDR3 DNA: TGTGCCAGCAGCCCCCATGGACAGGACTACGAGCAGTACTTC.

V and J are TRBV25-1 and TRBJ2-5; D remains unclear. The end of the DNA fits TRBJ2-7 better, so the J call may be wrong. The CDR3 is made up of 13 amino acids. Germline loops: CDR1 MGHDK, CDR2 SYGVNS. CDR3 nucleotides: TGTGCCAGCAGTGGTGGTCGCTCCTACGAGCAGTACTTC. Protein product: CASSGGRSYEQYF.

The V and J genes are TRBV13 and TRBJ2-7, with 13 positions matching TRBD2. The J segment lost 0 bases and the V segment lost 0 bases, leaving 2 bases of the junction unmatched. CDR3 length: 17 amino acids. Germline V gives CDR1 PRHDT, CDR2 FYEKMQ (reference sequence). The CDR3: CASSLGGLAGSSYEQYF. The CDR3 coding sequence is TGTGCCAGCAGCTTAGGGGGACTAGCGGGGTCCTCCTACGAGCAGTACTTC.

The CDR3 loop reads CASGTAPSYEQYF. The DNA of the CDR3 is TGTGCCAGCGGGACAGCTCCGTCCTACGAGCAGTACTTC. The chain joins TRBV28 to TRBJ2-7; 7 nucleotides align to TRBD1. Germline CDR1 MDHEN, CDR2 SYDVKM. CDR3 size: 13 residues. V shed 8 bases and J 1 base; nucleotides not matched to a gene: 5.

This clone came up once. J is TRBJ2-7 and V is TRBV7-2, with D perhaps TRBD1 (6 bases). The CDR3 loop spans 13 amino acids. Trimming took 5 bases from V and 3 from J, leaving 11 bases between them. Germline V gene lookup returns CDR1 SGHTA and CDR2 FQGNSA. CDR3 DNA sequence: TGTGCCAGCAGCCCCTTCAGGGGCTACGAGCAGTACTTC. It yields the protein CASSPFRGYEQYF.

The V call is TRBV9, the J call TRBJ2-2; D perhaps matches TRBD2 (5 bases). The CDR3 is 15 amino acids. From germline, CDR1 is SGDLS and CDR2 YYNGEE. V lost 0 bases, J lost 5 bases, and 11 bases lay in between. This chain's CDR3 is CASSVGLAGTGELFF. CDR3 DNA sequence: TGTGCCAGCAGCGTAGGGCTAGCAGGTACCGGGGAGCTGTTTTTT.

A few counts support this clone. This chain connects TRBV5-6 to TRBJ2-1; 7 bases align to TRBD2. Per germline, CDR1 SGHDT and CDR2 YYEEEE. The CDR3 contains 15 residues. The V and J ends lost 4 bases and 8 bases, in that order; junction bases with no gene match: 12. The CDR3 DNA reads as TGTGCCAGCAGCCCCCTGGGCGGGGGAGGGGATGAGCAGTTCTTC. Protein product: CASSPLGGGGDEQFF.

The rearrangement joins TRBV5-1 to TRBJ1-6; D might be TRBD1 (6 bases). This CDR3 region has 15 residues. V dropped 0 bases and J dropped 8 bases, with 12 bases sitting between them. CDR1 and CDR2 (germline): SGHRS, YFSETQ. This CDR3 is CASSLDVQGYSPLHF. The CDR3 nucleotides read TGCGCCAGCAGCTTGGATGTACAGGGTTATTCACCCCTCCACTTT.

The genes are TRBV2 and TRBJ2-3; 7 nucleotides line up with TRBD1. J lost 0 bases, V lost 6 bases, and 6 bases had no gene match. Per germline, CDR1 SNHLY and CDR2 FYNNEI. This CDR3 is built from 15 residues. The CDR3 region is CASRGRDSSTDTQYF. DNA of the CDR3: TGTGCCAGCAGGGGCCGGGACAGCAGCACAGATACGCAGTATTTT.

The chain employs TRBV25-1 and TRBJ2-1; 7 nucleotides match TRBD2. The V gene end was trimmed by 3 bases and the J gene end by 2 bases; junction bases not matched to a gene: 10. The CDR3 consists of 17 residues. Per the germline V gene, CDR1 is MGHDK and CDR2 is SYGVNS. CDR3 coding DNA: TGTGCCAGCAGTGAGGGGGTTAGCGGGTCCACCTACAATGAGCAGTTCTTC. Residues: CASSEGVSGSTYNEQFF.

The chain couples TRBV28 to TRBJ2-1; D may be TRBD2 (5 bases). V was cut by 1 base and J by 8 bases, with 15 bases left in between. The CDR3 is 15 amino acids. The germline V gene encodes CDR1 MDHEN and CDR2 SYDVKM. The CDR3 region has the DNA TGTGCCAGCAGTTTATCCCCGACTCCCGGGGATGAGCAGTTCTTC. Translating it yields CASSLSPTPGDEQFF.

This clone was observed a single time. V is TRBV25-1 and J is TRBJ2-1; 9 nucleotides align to TRBD2. The CDR3 consists of 16 residues. The trim removed 2 bases at V and 5 bases at J, leaving 7 bases unmatched. Germline loops: CDR1 MGHDK, CDR2 SYGVNS. The CDR3 DNA follows: TGTGCCAGCAGTGAAGGGTCCCAGCGGGGGGACAATGAGCAGTTCTTC. The encoded protein is CASSEGSQRGDNEQFF.

This chain joins TRBV12-5 and TRBJ1-6, with 8 bases that match TRBD1. Germline V gives CDR1 LGHNT, CDR2 FRNRAP. V dropped 6 bases and J dropped 10; count of bases not matched to a gene: 8. The CDR3 covers 14 residues. The CDR3 coding sequence is TGTGCTAGTGGCAAAGGACAGGGCCGGTCACCCCTCCACTTT. As protein: CASGKGQGRSPLHF. The full variable domain, its missing parts supplied by reference TRBV12-5 and TRBJ1-6, is DARVTQTPRHKVTEMGQEVTMRCQPILGHNTVFWYRQTMMQGLELLAYFRNRAPLDDSGMPKDRFSAEMPDATLATLKIQPSEPRDSAVYFCASGKGQGRSPLHFGNGTRLTVT.

This chain joins TRBV11-3 and TRBJ2-2; TRBD1 might be the D (5 bases). CDR1 and CDR2 from the germline V gene are SGHNT and YENEEA. V gave up 3 bases and J gave up 1 base, with 12 bases separating them. CDR3 length equals 16 residues. The CDR3, as DNA: TGTGCCAGCAGCTTCGACAGTGCCCAGAACACCGGGGAGCTGTTTTTT. It codes for CASSFDSAQNTGELFF.

The chain combines TRBV28 with TRBJ1-1, with unresolved D. The CDR3 totals 14 residues. Germline assignment: CDR1 MDHEN and CDR2 SYDVKM. Trimming cost V 6 bases and J 0 bases, with 11 bases left between them. The DNA of the CDR3 is TGTGCCAGCAGGCTTAGAGCATTGAACACTGAAGCTTTCTTT. The encoded protein is CASRLRALNTEAFF.

This clone was recorded a few times. The chain joins TRBV6-5 to TRBJ1-3; D is ambiguous. Looked up from germline, CDR1 is MNHEY and CDR2 is SVGAGI. CDR3 size: 15 residues. V was clipped by 3 bases and J by 0 bases, with 9 bases between them. The CDR3 nucleotides are TGTGCCAGCAGTTATTTCCCCGGCTCTGGAAACACCATATATTTT. This gives the protein CASSYFPGSGNTIYF.

J is TRBJ1-1 and V is TRBV20-1; 9 bases fit TRBD1. The V gene's germline CDR1 is DFQATT and CDR2 SNEGSKA (reference sequence). The CDR3 sequence is 9 residues long. With V trimmed by 6 bases and J by 12 bases, 2 bases remained unmatched. The CDR3, as DNA: TGCAGTGCGAACAGGGGGCCTTTCTTT. It is translated as CSANRGPFF.

The chain joins TRBV27 to TRBJ2-2, with TRBD1 matching 7 bases. After removal of 5 bases from V and 1 base from J, the junction contained 7 bases not matched to a gene. Looked up from germline, CDR1 is MNHEY and CDR2 is SMNVEV (reference sequence). This CDR3 is 16 amino acids long. For the CDR3, the DNA is TGTGCCAGCAGTACTAGGGGGCGCATGAACACCGGGGAGCTGTTTTTT. It yields the protein CASSTRGRMNTGELFF.

Only a few counts were recorded for this clone. V gene TRBV4-1 combines with J gene TRBJ2-7; D is possibly TRBD1 (8 bases). V dropped 4 bases and J dropped 4 bases, with 20 bases sitting between them. The germline gives CDR1 MGHRA, CDR2 YSYEKL. The CDR3 runs to 16 residues. The CDR3 nucleotides are TGCGCCAGCAGCCGGGGGGGGACAGGCCCAAAATACGAGCAGTACTTC. Amino acids: CASSRGGTGPKYEQYF.

The genes are TRBV18 and TRBJ1-4; maybe TRBD1 (5 bases). CDR1 is KGHSH, CDR2 LQKENI, per germline. The CDR3 contains 14 residues. Trimming removed 1 base from V and 3 bases from J, with 6 bases in between. The CDR3 DNA sequence: TGTGCCAGCTCACCACGGGGCGCTAATGAAAAACTGTTTTTT. Residues: CASSPRGANEKLFF.

The chain links TRBV2 to TRBJ2-1, with 14 bases lining up with TRBD2. CDR1 and CDR2 from the germline V gene are SNHLY and FYNNEI. This CDR3 has 14 residues. Trimming cost V 6 bases and J 15 bases; bases outside gene matches: 10. The CDR3 coding sequence is TGTGCCAGCAGGGGCGGACTAGCGGGGGGACCGGGGTTCTTC. It yields the protein CASRGGLAGGPGFF.

This chain links TRBV28 with TRBJ1-2; no clear D. The CDR3 extends over 15 amino acids. Germline CDR1 is MDHEN and CDR2 is SYDVKM. V dropped 0 bases and J dropped 8 bases, with 16 bases sitting between them. The CDR3 here is CASSLWPRAGRGYTF. The CDR3 DNA sequence: TGTGCCAGCAGTTTATGGCCGAGGGCAGGACGGGGCTACACCTTC.

This clone was recorded once. The genes are TRBV28 and TRBJ2-1; 10 bases fit TRBD2. The ends lost 6 bases at V and 8 bases at J; junction bases unmatched: 7. The length of the CDR3 is 14 residues. Germline V gene lookup returns CDR1 MDHEN and CDR2 SYDVKM. Here the CDR3 reads CASRSSGSSYEQFF. Written as DNA, the CDR3 is TGTGCCAGCAGGTCTAGCGGGAGTTCGTATGAGCAGTTCTTC. The full variable domain, with the rest looked up from reference TRBV28 and TRBJ2-1, is DVKVTQSSRYLVKRTGEKVFLECVQDMDHENMFWYRQDPGLGLRLIYFSYDVKMKEKGDIPEGYSVSREKKERFSLILESASTNQTSMYLCASRSSGSSYEQFFGPGTRLTVL.

The sample holds a few counts of this clone. The chain recombines TRBV10-3 with TRBJ2-1; 8 bases fit TRBD2. The CDR3 consists of 16 residues. Germline CDR1 reads ENHRY; CDR2 reads SYGVKD. Trimming at V came to 11 bases and at J to 0 bases, leaving 12 bases not matched to a gene. CDR3: CALGDSGIPSYNEQFF. DNA of the CDR3: TGTGCCCTGGGGGATAGCGGGATCCCCTCCTACAATGAGCAGTTCTTC.

As to this clone: One end of the junction is discordant with germline, which a read error may explain. V is TRBV7-7 and J is TRBJ2-3; TRBD1 agrees at 11 bases. The CDR3 covers 16 residues. Germline V CDR1 and CDR2: SSHAT, FNYEAQ (reference sequence). In nucleotides, the CDR3 is TGTGCTAGCAGTTCGTCGGGACAGGGGGGCACAGATACGCAGTATTTT. It encodes CASSSSGQGGTDTQYF.

The gene calls are TRBV19 and TRBJ1-5, with 9 bases matching TRBD1. Trimming cost V 4 bases and J 6 bases; bases outside gene matches: 1. The CDR3 has 13 amino acids. Germline V gene lookup returns CDR1 LNHDA and CDR2 SQIVND (reference sequence). CDR3 protein: CASSNRGRQPQHF. CDR3 nucleotide sequence: TGTGCCAGTAGTAACAGGGGGCGTCAGCCCCAGCATTTT.

Here the CDR3 reads CASRASGTYEQYF. For the CDR3, the DNA is TGTGCCAGCAGAGCTAGCGGGACCTACGAGCAGTACTTC. The rearrangement links TRBV6-5 to TRBJ2-7; 9 bases are shared with TRBD2. V gave up 6 bases and J gave up 2 bases; unmatched junction bases: 2. In germline, CDR1 is MNHEY, CDR2 SVGAGI. The CDR3 runs 13 residues.

V and J are TRBV30 and TRBJ2-5; tentatively, D is TRBD1 (6 bases). This CDR3 has 12 amino acids. Germline V CDR1 and CDR2: GTSNPN, SVGIG (reference sequence). Trimming removed 0 bases at V and 5 bases at J, with 7 bases between. CDR3 amino acids: CAWSVQGETQYF. The CDR3, as DNA: TGTGCCTGGAGTGTTCAGGGGGAGACCCAGTACTTC.